This record covers a single TCR beta chain. Its antigen is currently unknown. CDR1 is LNHDA, CDR2 SQIVND, per germline (reference sequence). V lost 10 bases to trimming and J lost 0 bases, with 19 bases between them. The CDR3 extends over 15 amino acids. The data are from a study of T cells after yellow fever vaccination. General observations from the study: Contamination of FACS-sorted repertoires by abundant clonotypes from the bulk population could occur. Just a small share of clonotypes turned up in the CD4 compartment as well as the CD8 compartment.

A universal primer site and UMIs were added as TCR cDNA was made by 5'RACE template switching. TCRdb re-called the 5' RACE reads through MiXCR, storing one row per CDR3 protein. The sample lists a few hundred thousand distinct CDR3 sequences, 19% occurring once. The receptor's source is a man aged 25-45 years who received the YFV17D yellow fever vaccine. The starting material was PBMCs, obtained 15 days after the yellow fever booster vaccination. The gene calls are TRBV19 and TRBJ2-7; possibly TRBD1 or TRBD2 for D (5 bases each). This chain's CDR3 is CATRTPGRSSYEQYF. The CDR3 coding sequence is TGTGCCACCAGAACACCGGGACGGAGCTCCTACGAGCAGTACTTC.